This entry describes one TCR beta chain. The antigen is unknown. This sample stems from a study of T cell responses to AZD1222 COVID-19 vaccine. Whole-study findings and limits: Spike-specific TCR breadth and depth grew following two AZD1222 doses. Among spike-specific TCRs, nearly half reportedly target unmutated variant regions. Most donors were white British, females outnumbered males, and clonal diversity was possibly underestimated.

Germline CDR1 SQVTM, CDR2 ANQGSEA. The CDR3 runs to 13 residues. J was trimmed by 2 bases and V by 7 bases; bases with no gene match: 3. Only in-frame clones appear in the TCRdb table, and some are missing; sequencing was by immunoSEQ multiplex PCR. This repertoire shows roughly 190,000 clones, 80% to 95% found once; its top ten account for over 1.5%. The chain joins TRBV29-1 to TRBJ2-1, with 9 bases aligning to TRBD2. The TCR was taken from an adult who received the AZD1222 COVID-19 vaccine. Source: peripheral blood, taken 28 days after the second AZD1222 dose. This CDR3 is CSAEREAYNEQFF. As DNA, the CDR3 is TGCAGCGCTGAGCGGGAGGCCTACAATGAGCAGTTCTTC.